This T cell receptor beta chain was sequenced in a study of cytomegalovirus exposure and HLA in healthy donors. Turning to the study itself: Earlier findings included over 90 million unique TCR beta sequences obtained from about 179 million T cells. Study-wide results and caveats: Earlier analysis found most TCR beta V segments productive about 90% or about 30% of the time.

The PCR used 60 Vbeta and 13 Jbeta primers. TCRdb's table, derived via immunoSEQ multiplex PCR, lists solely in-frame clones and lacks some. The sample has 160,000 or so clones; approximately 86% are singletons. Notes on this clone: Its cognate antigen is unknown. At one boundary the junction diverges from the germline segment, which might be a read error. Other nucleotide sequences from this sample produce the same CDR3.

The CDR3 totals 14 residues. Looked up from germline, CDR1 is PRHDT and CDR2 is FYEKMQ (reference sequence). The TCR sequence derives from a woman between 50 and 59 years old in good health and CMV-seropositive. The V call is TRBV13, the J call TRBJ1-1; 9 positions agree with TRBD1. Specimen: PBMCs. The DNA for the CDR3 is TGCGCCAGCAGCCGGGGACAGGGTTTGACTGAAGCTTTCTTT. Its translation: CASSRGQGLTEAFF.